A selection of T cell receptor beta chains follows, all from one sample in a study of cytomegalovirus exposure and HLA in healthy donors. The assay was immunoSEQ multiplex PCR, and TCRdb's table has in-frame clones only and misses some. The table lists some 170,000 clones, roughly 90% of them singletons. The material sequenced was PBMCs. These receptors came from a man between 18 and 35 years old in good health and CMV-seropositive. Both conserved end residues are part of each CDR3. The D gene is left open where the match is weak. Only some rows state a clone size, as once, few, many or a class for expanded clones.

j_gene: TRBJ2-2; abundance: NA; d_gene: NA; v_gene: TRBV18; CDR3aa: CASSPVRQDNTGELFF; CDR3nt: TGTGCCAGCTCACCAGTAAGACAGGACAACACCGGGGAGCTGTTTTTT
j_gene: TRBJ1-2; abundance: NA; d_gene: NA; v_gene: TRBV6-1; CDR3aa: CASSRGNYGYTF; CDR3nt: TGTGCCAGCAGTCGGGGAAACTATGGCTACACCTTC
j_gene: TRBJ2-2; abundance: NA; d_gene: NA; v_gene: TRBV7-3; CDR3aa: CASRGDSNTGELFF; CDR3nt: TGTGCCAGCAGGGGGGACTCGAACACCGGGGAGCTGTTTTTT
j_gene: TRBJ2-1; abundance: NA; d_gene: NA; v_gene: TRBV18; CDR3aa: CASSPPSQPTQEFF; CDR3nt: TGTGCCAGCTCACCACCTTCCCAGCCGACCCAGGAGTTCTTC
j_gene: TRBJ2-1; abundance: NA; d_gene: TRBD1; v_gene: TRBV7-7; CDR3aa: CASSRRQGSGEQFF; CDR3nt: TGTGCTAGCAGCCGCCGACAGGGCTCGGGTGAGCAGTTCTTC
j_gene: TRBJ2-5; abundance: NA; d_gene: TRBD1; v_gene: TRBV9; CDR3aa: CASSPQTGVRETQYF; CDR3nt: TGTGCCAGCAGCCCCCAGACAGGGGTTCGTGAGACCCAGTACTTC
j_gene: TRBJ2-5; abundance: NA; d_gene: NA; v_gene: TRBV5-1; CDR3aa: CASSLGRGQETQYF; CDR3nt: TGCGCCAGCAGCTTAGGCAGGGGACAAGAGACCCAGTACTTC
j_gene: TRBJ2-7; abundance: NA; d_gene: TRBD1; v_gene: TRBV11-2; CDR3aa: CASSGTDRYEQYF; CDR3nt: TGTGCCAGCAGCGGGACAGACCGCTACGAGCAGTACTTC
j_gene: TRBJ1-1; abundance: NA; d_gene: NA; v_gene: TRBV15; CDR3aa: CATRAGYTNTEAFF; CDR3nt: TGTGCCACCAGGGCGGGATACACGAACACTGAAGCTTTCTTT
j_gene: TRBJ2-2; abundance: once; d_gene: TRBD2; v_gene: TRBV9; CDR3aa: CASSGGRNTGELFF; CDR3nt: TGTGCCAGCAGCGGCGGGAGAAACACCGGGGAGCTGTTTTTT
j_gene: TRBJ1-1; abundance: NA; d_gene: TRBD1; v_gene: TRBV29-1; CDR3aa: CSVEKGTGNTEAFF; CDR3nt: TGCAGCGTTGAAAAGGGGACAGGGAACACTGAAGCTTTCTTT
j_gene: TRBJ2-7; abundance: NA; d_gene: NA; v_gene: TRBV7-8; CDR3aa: CASSLLDRDYEQYF; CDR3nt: TGTGCCAGCAGCTTGTTGGACAGAGACTACGAGCAGTACTTC
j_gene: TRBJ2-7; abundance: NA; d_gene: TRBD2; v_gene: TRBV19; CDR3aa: CASSSGLAYEQYF; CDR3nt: TGTGCCAGTAGTTCGGGACTAGCCTACGAGCAGTACTTC
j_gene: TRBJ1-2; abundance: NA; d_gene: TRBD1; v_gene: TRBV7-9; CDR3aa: CASSLGGTGRANYGYTF; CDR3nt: TGTGCCAGCAGCTTAGGGGGGACAGGCCGAGCTAACTATGGCTACACCTTC
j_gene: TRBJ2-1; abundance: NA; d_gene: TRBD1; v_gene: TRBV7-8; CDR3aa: CASSFLRDRGSNEQFF; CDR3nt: TGTGCCAGCAGCTTTCTCCGGGACAGGGGAAGCAATGAGCAGTTCTTC
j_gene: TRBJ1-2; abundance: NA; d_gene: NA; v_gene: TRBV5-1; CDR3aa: CASSQMTGSGGYTF; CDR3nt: TGCGCCAGCAGCCAAATGACAGGCTCAGGCGGCTACACCTTC
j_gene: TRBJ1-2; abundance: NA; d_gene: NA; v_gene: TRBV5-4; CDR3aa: CASSLGQKSYGYTF; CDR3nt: TGTGCCAGCAGCTTGGGACAAAAGAGCTATGGCTACACCTTC
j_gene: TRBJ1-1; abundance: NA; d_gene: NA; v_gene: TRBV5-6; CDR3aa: CASSFGATNTEAFF; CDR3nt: TGTGCCAGCAGCTTTGGGGCGACGAACACTGAAGCTTTCTTT
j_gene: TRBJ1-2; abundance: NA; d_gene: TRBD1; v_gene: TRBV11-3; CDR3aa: CASSSWTGGGYTF; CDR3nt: TGTGCCAGCAGCTCCTGGACAGGGGGAGGCTACACCTTC
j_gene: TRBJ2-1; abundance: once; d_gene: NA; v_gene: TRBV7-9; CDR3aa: CASSLEGHNEQFF; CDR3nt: TGTGCCAGCAGCTTAGAGGGGCACAATGAGCAGTTCTTC
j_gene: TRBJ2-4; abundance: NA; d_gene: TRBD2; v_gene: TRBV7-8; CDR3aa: CASSLVAGGLAKNIQYF; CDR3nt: TGTGCCAGCAGCTTAGTCGCGGGAGGGTTAGCCAAAAACATTCAGTACTTC
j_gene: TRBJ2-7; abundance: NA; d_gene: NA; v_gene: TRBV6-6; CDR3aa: CASTPNDLRFTYEQYF; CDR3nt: TGTGCCAGCACCCCGAACGATCTTAGATTCACCTACGAGCAGTACTTC
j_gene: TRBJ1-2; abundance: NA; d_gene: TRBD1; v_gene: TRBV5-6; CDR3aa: CASSPGQGGYGYTF; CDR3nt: TGTGCCAGCAGCCCGGGACAGGGGGGCTATGGCTACACCTTC
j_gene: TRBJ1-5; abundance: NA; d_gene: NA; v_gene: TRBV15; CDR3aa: CATSRVSQPQHF; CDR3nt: TGTGCCACCAGCAGAGTGAGTCAGCCCCAGCATTTT
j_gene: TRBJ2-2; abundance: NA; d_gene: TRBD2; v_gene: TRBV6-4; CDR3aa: CASSILAGANTGELFF; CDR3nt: TGTGCCAGCAGTATATTAGCGGGAGCAAACACCGGGGAGCTGTTTTTT
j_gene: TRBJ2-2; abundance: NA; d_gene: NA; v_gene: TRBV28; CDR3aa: CASSSLPTRLTGELFF; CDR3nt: TGTGCCAGCAGTTCCCTCCCGACTAGGCTAACCGGGGAGCTGTTTTTT
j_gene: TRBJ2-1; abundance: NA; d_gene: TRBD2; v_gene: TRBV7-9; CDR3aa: CASQPTSGTYNEQFF; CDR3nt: TGTGCCAGTCAACCGACTAGCGGGACCTACAATGAGCAGTTCTTC
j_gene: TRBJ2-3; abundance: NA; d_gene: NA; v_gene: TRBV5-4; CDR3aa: CASSMDFTDTQYF; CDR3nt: TGTGCCAGCAGCATGGACTTTACAGATACGCAGTATTTT
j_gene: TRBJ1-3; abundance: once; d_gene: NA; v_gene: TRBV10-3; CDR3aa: CATESGSGNTIYF; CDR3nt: TGTGCCACAGAAAGTGGCTCTGGAAACACCATATATTTT
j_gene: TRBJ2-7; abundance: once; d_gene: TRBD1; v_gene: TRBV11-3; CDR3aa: CASSSGDSGPYEQYF; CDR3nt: TGTGCCAGCAGCTCCGGGGACAGTGGGCCCTACGAGCAGTACTTC
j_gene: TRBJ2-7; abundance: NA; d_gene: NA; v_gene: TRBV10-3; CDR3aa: CAISEPGQRHSYEQYF; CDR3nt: TGTGCCATCAGTGAGCCCGGACAGAGACACTCCTACGAGCAGTACTTC
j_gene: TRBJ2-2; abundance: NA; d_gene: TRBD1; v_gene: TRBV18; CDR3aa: CASSLRGQGGSTGELFF; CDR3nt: TGTGCCAGCTCACTTCGAGGACAGGGAGGTTCCACCGGGGAGCTGTTTTTT